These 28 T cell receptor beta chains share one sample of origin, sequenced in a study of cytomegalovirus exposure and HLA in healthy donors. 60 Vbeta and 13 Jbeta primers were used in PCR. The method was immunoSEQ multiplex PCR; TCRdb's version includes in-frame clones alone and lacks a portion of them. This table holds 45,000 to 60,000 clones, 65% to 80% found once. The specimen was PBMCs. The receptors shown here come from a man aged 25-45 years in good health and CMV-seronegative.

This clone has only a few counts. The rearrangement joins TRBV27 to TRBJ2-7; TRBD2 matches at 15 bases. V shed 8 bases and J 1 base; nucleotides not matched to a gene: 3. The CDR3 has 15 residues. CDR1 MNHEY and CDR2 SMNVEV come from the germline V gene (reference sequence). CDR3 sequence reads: CASGGLAGGSYEQYF. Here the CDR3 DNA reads TGTGCCAGCGGCGGACTAGCGGGAGGGTCCTACGAGCAGTACTTC.

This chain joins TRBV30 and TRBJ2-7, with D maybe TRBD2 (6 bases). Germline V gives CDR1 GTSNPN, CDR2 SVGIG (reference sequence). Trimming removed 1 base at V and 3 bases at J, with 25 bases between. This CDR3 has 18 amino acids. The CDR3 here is CAWSAQFPGLLPFYEQYF. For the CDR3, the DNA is TGTGCCTGGAGTGCTCAATTTCCGGGACTCCTCCCTTTCTACGAGCAGTACTTC.

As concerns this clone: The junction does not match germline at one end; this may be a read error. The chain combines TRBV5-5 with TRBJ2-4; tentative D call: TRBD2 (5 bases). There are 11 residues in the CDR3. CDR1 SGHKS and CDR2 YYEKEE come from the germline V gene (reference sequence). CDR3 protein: CASSFPGKLDF. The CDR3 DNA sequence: TGTGCCAGCAGCTTCCCCGGGAAATTGGACTTC.

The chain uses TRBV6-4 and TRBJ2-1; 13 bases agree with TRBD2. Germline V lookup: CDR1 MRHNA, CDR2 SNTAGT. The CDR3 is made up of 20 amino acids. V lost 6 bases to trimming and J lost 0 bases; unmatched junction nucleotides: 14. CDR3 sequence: CASRRELGTSGTSSYNEQFF. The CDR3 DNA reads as TGTGCCAGCAGGCGAGAACTAGGGACTAGCGGGACGAGCTCCTACAATGAGCAGTTCTTC.

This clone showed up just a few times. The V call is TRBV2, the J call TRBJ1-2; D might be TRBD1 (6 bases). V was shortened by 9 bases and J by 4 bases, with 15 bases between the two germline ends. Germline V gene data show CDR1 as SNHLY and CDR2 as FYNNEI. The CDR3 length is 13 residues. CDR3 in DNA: TGTGCCAGTCGCCCGGGACACAGCTATGGCTACACCTTC. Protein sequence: CASRPGHSYGYTF.

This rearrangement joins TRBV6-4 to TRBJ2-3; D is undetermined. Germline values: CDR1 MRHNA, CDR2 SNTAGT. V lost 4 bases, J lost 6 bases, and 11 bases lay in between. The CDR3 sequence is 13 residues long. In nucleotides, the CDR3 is TGTGCCAGCAGTGGGAATGGAGTTGATACGCAGTATTTT. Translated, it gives CASSGNGVDTQYF.

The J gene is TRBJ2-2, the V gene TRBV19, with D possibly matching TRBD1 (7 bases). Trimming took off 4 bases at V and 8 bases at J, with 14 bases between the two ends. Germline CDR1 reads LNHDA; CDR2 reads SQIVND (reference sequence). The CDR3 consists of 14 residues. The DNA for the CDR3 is TGTGCCAGTAGTACAGGGGGGCCTTGGGGGGAGCTGTTTTTT. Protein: CASSTGGPWGELFF.

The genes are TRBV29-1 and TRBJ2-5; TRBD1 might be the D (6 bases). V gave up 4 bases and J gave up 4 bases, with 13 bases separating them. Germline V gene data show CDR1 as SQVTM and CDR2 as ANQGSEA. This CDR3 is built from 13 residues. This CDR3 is CSVVRGSPETQYF. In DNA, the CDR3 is TGCAGCGTTGTCAGGGGATCTCCAGAGACCCAGTACTTC.

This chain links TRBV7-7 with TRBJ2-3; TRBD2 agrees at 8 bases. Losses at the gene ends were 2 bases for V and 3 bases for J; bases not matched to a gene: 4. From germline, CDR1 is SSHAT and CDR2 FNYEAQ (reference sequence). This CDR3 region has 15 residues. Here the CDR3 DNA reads TGTGCCAGCAGCTTACTCAGCGGGAGAACAGATACGCAGTATTTT. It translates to CASSLLSGRTDTQYF.

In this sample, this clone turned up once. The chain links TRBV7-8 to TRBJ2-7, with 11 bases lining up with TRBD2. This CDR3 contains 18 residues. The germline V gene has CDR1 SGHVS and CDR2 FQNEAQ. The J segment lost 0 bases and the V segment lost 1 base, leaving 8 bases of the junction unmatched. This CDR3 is CASSLELAGARSSYEQYF. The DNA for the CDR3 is TGTGCCAGCAGCTTAGAACTAGCGGGAGCCCGAAGCTCCTACGAGCAGTACTTC.

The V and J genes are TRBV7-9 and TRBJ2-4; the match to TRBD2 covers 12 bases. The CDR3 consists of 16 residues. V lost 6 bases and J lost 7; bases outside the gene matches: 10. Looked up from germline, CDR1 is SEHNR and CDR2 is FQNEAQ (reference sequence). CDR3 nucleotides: TGTGCCAGCAGGTCCCTAGCGGGAGGGCTAGGTAACATTCAGTACTTC. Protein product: CASRSLAGGLGNIQYF.

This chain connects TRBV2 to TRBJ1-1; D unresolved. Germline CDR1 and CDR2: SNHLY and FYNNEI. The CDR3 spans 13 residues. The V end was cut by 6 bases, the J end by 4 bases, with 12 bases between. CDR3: CASSTVGGTEAFF. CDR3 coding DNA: TGTGCCAGCAGCACAGTTGGTGGCACTGAAGCTTTCTTT.

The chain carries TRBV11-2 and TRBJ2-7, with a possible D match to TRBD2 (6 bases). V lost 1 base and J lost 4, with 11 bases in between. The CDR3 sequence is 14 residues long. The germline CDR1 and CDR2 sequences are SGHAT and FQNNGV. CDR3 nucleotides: TGTGCCAGCAGCTTAGTAGGGACTGCGTACGAGCAGTACTTC. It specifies CASSLVGTAYEQYF.

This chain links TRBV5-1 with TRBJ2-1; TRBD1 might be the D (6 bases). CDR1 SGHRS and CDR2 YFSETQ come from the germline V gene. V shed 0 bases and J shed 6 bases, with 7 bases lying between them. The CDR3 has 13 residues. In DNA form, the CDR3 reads TGCGCCAGCAGCTTGGACAGGGTCAATGAGCAGTTCTTC. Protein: CASSLDRVNEQFF.

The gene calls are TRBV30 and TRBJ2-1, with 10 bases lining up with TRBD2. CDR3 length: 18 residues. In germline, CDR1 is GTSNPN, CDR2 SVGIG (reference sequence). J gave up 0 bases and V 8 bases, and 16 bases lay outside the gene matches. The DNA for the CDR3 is TGTGCCACCTCCGGGACTAGCGTTAGCAGAAGCTCCTACAATGAGCAGTTCTTC. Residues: CATSGTSVSRSSYNEQFF.

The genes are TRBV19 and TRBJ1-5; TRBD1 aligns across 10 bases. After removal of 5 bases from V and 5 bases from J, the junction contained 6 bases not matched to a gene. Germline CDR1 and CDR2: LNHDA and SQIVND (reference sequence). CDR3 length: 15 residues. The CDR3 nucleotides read TGTGCCAGTAGTCTGGGACAGGGGTTGGATCAGCCCCAGCATTTT. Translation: CASSLGQGLDQPQHF.

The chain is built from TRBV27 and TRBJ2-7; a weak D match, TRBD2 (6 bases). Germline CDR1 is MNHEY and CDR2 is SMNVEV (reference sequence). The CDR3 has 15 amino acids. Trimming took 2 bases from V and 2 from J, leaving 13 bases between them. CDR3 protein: CASSLRAGRPYEQYF. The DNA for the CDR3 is TGTGCCAGCAGTTTAAGGGCAGGGAGGCCCTACGAGCAGTACTTC.

CDR3 amino acids: CASSPSAGFSYEQYF. CDR3 nucleotides: TGCGCCAGCAGCCCTTCGGCGGGATTCTCCTACGAGCAGTACTTC. J is TRBJ2-5 and V is TRBV5-1; a weak D match, TRBD2 (6 bases). The better agreement between TRBJ2-7 and the DNA end casts doubt on the J call. The CDR3 covers 15 residues. CDR1 and CDR2 (germline): SGHRS, YFSETQ.

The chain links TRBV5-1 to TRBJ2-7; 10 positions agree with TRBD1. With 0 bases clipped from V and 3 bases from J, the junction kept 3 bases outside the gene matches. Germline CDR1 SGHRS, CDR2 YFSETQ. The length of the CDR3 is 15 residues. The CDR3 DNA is TGCGCCAGCAGCTTGGGACAGGGGGCATTCTACGAGCAGTACTTC. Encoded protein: CASSLGQGAFYEQYF.

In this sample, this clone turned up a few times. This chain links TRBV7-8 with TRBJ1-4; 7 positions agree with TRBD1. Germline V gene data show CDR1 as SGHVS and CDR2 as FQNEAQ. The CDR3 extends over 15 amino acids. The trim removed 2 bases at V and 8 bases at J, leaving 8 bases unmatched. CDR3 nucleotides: TGTGCCAGCAGCTTAAACCGGGACAGCAGGGAAAAACTGTTTTTT. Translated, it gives CASSLNRDSREKLFF.

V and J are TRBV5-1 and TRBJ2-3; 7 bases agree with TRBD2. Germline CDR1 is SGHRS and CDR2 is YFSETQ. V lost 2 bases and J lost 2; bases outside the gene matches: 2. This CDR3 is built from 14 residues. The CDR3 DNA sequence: TGCGCCAGCAGCTTCGGGACTAACACAGATACGCAGTATTTT. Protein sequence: CASSFGTNTDTQYF.

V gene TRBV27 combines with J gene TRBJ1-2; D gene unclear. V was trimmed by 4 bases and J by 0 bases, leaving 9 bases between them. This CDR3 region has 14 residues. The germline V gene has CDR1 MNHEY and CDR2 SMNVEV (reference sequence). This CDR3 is CASSYKSPNYGYTF. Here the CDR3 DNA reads TGTGCCAGCAGTTACAAGTCGCCTAACTATGGCTACACCTTC.

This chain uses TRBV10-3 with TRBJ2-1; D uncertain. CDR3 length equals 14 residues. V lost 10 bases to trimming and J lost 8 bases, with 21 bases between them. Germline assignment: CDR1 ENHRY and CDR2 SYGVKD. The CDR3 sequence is CASVDRDSGDEQFF. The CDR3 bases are TGTGCCAGCGTAGACCGAGACTCCGGCGATGAGCAGTTCTTC.

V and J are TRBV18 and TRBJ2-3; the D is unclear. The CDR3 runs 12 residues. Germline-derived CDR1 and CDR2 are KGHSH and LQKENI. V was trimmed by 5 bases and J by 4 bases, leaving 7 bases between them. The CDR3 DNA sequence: TGTGCCAGCTCAGGCAGTTCAGATACGCAGTATTTT. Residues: CASSGSSDTQYF.

The CDR3 sequence: CAWSVQNLSSYNEQFF. For the CDR3, the DNA is TGTGCCTGGAGTGTACAGAATTTGAGCTCCTACAATGAGCAGTTCTTC. The chain joins TRBV30 to TRBJ2-1; D is uncertain. CDR1 is GTSNPN and CDR2 is SVGIG in the germline V gene (reference sequence). The CDR3 covers 16 residues. The germline V and J ends were trimmed by 0 bases and 0 bases, with 12 bases remaining between them.

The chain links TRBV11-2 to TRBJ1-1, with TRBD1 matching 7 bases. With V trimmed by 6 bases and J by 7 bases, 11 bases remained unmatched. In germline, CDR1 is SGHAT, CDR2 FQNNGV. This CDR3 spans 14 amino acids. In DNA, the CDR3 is TGTGCCAGCAGATCTACGGACAGGAAAAATGAAGCTTTCTTT. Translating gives CASRSTDRKNEAFF.

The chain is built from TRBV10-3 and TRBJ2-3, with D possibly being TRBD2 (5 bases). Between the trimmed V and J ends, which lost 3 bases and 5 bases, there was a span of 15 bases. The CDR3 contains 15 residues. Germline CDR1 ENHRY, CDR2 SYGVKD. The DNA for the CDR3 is TGTGCCATCAGTGAATTGGTCCTAGCAGAAGATACGCAGTATTTT. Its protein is CAISELVLAEDTQYF.

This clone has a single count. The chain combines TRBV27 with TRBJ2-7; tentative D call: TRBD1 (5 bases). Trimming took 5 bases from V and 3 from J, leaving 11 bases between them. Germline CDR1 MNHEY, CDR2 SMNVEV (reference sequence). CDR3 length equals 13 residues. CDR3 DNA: TGTGCCAGCAGTCACAGGATAGACTACGAGCAGTACTTC. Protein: CASSHRIDYEQYF.